A single sample gave rise to the 20 T cell receptor beta chains below, sequenced in a study of blood T cell repertoires in COVID-19. Sequencing used immunoSEQ multiplex PCR; TCRdb keeps in-frame clones, though not all of them. The sample carries approximately 300,000 clones, around nine tenths recorded once. Sequenced sample: PBMCs or T cells enriched from blood (not recorded which). These TCRs come from a woman aged 18-29 years who had recovered from COVID-19.

This clone appeared a single time. The genes are TRBV30 and TRBJ1-3; D uncertain. V was cut by 3 bases and J by 2 bases, with 11 bases left in between. The CDR3 spans 14 residues. Germline V lookup: CDR1 GTSNPN, CDR2 SVGIG (reference sequence). Here the CDR3 DNA reads TGTGCCTGGAGGCGGGAAGCAACTGGAAACACCATATATTTT. Its translation: CAWRREATGNTIYF.

This chain links TRBV7-9 with TRBJ1-6; 8 bases align to TRBD1. The CDR3 extends over 15 amino acids. CDR1 and CDR2 (germline): SEHNR, FQNEAQ (reference sequence). V dropped 5 bases and J dropped 5; count of bases not matched to a gene: 5. The CDR3 DNA reads TGTGCCAGCAGCGATCCGGGACAGGATAATTCACCCCTCCACTTT. Residues: CASSDPGQDNSPLHF.

V usage is TRBV18 and J usage is TRBJ2-4; 10 nucleotides line up with TRBD2. J gave up 8 bases and V 6 bases, and 13 bases lay outside the gene matches. This CDR3 is 16 amino acids long. Germline lookup yields CDR1 KGHSH and CDR2 LQKENI. The CDR3 nucleotides are TGTGCCAGCTCCCCGTCCAGCGGGAGGGCCGGTGACATTCAGTACTTC. Translated, it gives CASSPSSGRAGDIQYF.

The chain uses TRBV27 and TRBJ2-7; tentatively, D is TRBD1 (6 bases). CDR1 and CDR2 from the germline V gene are MNHEY and SMNVEV (reference sequence). The CDR3 is made up of 14 amino acids. V lost 3 bases, J lost 7 bases, and 16 bases lay in between. CDR3: CASSLVGAGGEQYF. The CDR3 region has the DNA TGTGCCAGCAGTTTGGTGGGGGCAGGTGGGGAGCAGTACTTC.

J is TRBJ1-4 and V is TRBV5-5; D gene unclear. This CDR3 is built from 11 residues. Germline values: CDR1 SGHKS, CDR2 YYEKEE (reference sequence). The germline V and J ends were trimmed by 3 bases and 7 bases, with 4 bases remaining between them. The CDR3 nucleotides are TGTGCCAGCAGCTGGCTTGAAAAACTGTTTTTT. It translates to CASSWLEKLFF.

To note about this clone: Within the sample, other DNA sequences also encode this same CDR3. The J gene is TRBJ2-7, the V gene TRBV18; 11 nucleotides align to TRBD1. The CDR3 loop spans 14 amino acids. The V segment lost 6 bases and the J segment 3 bases; nucleotides outside the gene matches: 4. Germline V gives CDR1 KGHSH, CDR2 LQKENI. Here the CDR3 reads CASSPGTGGYEQYF. The DNA of the CDR3 is TGTGCCAGCTCGCCAGGGACAGGGGGCTACGAGCAGTACTTC.

This clone was seen only once. The V and J genes are TRBV27 and TRBJ2-1, with 7 bases that match TRBD2. Germline V gene lookup returns CDR1 MNHEY and CDR2 SMNVEV (reference sequence). This CDR3 comprises 12 residues. J lost 15 bases, V lost 9 bases, and 14 bases had no gene match. CDR3 DNA sequence: TGTGCCAGTTACAAATTTGGGAGGGGACCGTTCTTC. Translating it yields CASYKFGRGPFF.

This sequence joins TRBV14 and TRBJ2-1; a weak D match, TRBD2 (6 bases). The CDR3 totals 14 residues. The germline gives CDR1 SGHDN, CDR2 FVKESK. V was cut by 3 bases and J by 3 bases, with 9 bases left in between. The CDR3 coding sequence is TGTGCCAGCAGCCATCTAGCGAGCTACAATGAGCAGTTCTTC. It yields the protein CASSHLASYNEQFF. Variable domain in full (rest from reference TRBV14 and TRBJ2-1): EAGVTQFPSHSVIEKGQTVTLRCDPISGHDNLYWYRRVMGKEIKFLLHFVKESKQDESGMPNNRFLAERTGGTYSTLKVQPAELEDSGVYFCASSHLASYNEQFFGPGTRLTVL.

This chain uses TRBV10-2 with TRBJ2-1; D may be TRBD2 (5 bases). The CDR3 extends over 15 amino acids. With 4 bases removed from V and 9 bases from J, the gap between germline ends came to 19 bases. CDR1 is WSHSY and CDR2 is SAAADI in the germline V gene. The CDR3 DNA is TGCGCCAGCAGTGGTTTTAGGTCCGCCGCGGGTGAGCAGTTCTTC. Translating gives CASSGFRSAAGEQFF.

The table lists this clone with a few counts. This chain uses TRBV5-1 with TRBJ1-6; unclear D gene. The V gene's germline CDR1 is SGHRS and CDR2 YFSETQ. This CDR3 has 17 residues. Trimming took 4 bases from V and 5 from J, leaving 19 bases between them. CDR3 nucleotides: TGCGCCAGCAGCCCCAGGTGGGCAGAAAAGAATAATTCACCCCTCCACTTT. It translates to CASSPRWAEKNNSPLHF. The variable domain in full, completed from reference TRBV5-1 and TRBJ1-6, reads KAGVTQTPRYLIKTRGQQVTLSCSPISGHRSVSWYQQTPGQGLQFLFEYFSETQRNKGNFPGRFSGRQFSNSRSEMNVSTLELGDSALYLCASSPRWAEKNNSPLHFGNGTRLTVT.

The chain uses TRBV4-2 and TRBJ2-2; 10 nucleotides line up with TRBD2. The length of the CDR3 is 21 residues. J lost 7 bases, V lost 0 bases, and 20 bases had no gene match. CDR1 and CDR2 from the germline V gene are LGHNA and YNFKEQ. CDR3 in amino acids: CASSQDGGGAWLAGAVGELFF. The CDR3 DNA is TGTGCCAGCAGCCAAGATGGAGGGGGCGCGTGGCTAGCGGGAGCGGTCGGGGAGCTGTTTTTT.

This rearrangement joins TRBV18 to TRBJ2-1; TRBD2 matches 7 bases. V lost 3 bases and J lost 0; bases outside the gene matches: 11. Germline V CDR1 and CDR2: KGHSH, LQKENI. The CDR3 has 18 residues. The CDR3 protein is CASSPTPGTTHSYNEQFF. Here the CDR3 DNA reads TGTGCCAGCTCACCGACCCCTGGGACTACACACTCCTACAATGAGCAGTTCTTC.

The chain links TRBV19 to TRBJ2-7, with 8 bases identical to TRBD1. CDR1 and CDR2 from the germline V gene are LNHDA and SQIVND (reference sequence). The CDR3 is 13 amino acids. The junction had 7 bases not matched to a gene; V was cut back by 5 bases and J by 7 bases. In DNA, the CDR3 is TGTGCCAGTAGTTACACAGGGGGAGAGGAGCAGTACTTC. The encoded protein is CASSYTGGEEQYF.

This chain uses TRBV9 with TRBJ1-3, with 7 bases aligning to TRBD1. Trimming took 0 bases from V and 5 from J; bases not matched to a gene: 8. The CDR3 loop spans 16 amino acids. Germline-derived CDR1 and CDR2 are SGDLS and YYNGEE. The CDR3 loop reads CASSVGGRDRRNTIYF. CDR3 in DNA: TGTGCCAGCAGCGTAGGGGGCAGGGACAGAAGAAACACCATATATTTT. The full variable domain, rest sourced from reference TRBV9 and TRBJ1-3, is DSGVTQTPKHLITATGQRVTLRCSPRSGDLSVYWYQQSLDQGLQFLIQYYNGEERAKGNILERFSAQQFPDLHSELNLSSLELGDSALYFCASSVGGRDRRNTIYFGEGSWLTVV.

The J gene is TRBJ2-3, the V gene TRBV5-1, with D perhaps matching TRBD1 (6 bases). With 1 base removed from V and 4 bases from J, the gap between germline ends came to 13 bases. CDR3 size: 15 residues. CDR1 is SGHRS, CDR2 YFSETQ, per germline. This chain's CDR3 is CASSLLGTLADTQYF. CDR3 sequence (DNA): TGCGCCAGCAGCTTGCTTGGGACACTAGCAGATACGCAGTATTTT.

The J gene is TRBJ2-7, the V gene TRBV25-1, with a possible D match to TRBD1 (5 bases). The CDR3 is 15 residues long. Trimming took 6 bases from V and 2 from J, leaving 17 bases between them. The germline V gene has CDR1 MGHDK and CDR2 SYGVNS. Here the CDR3 DNA reads TGTGCCAGCAGCCGCCACCTGGGGCGGACCTACGAGCAGTACTTC. Translating it yields CASSRHLGRTYEQYF.

This chain uses TRBV7-2 with TRBJ2-7; 7 positions match TRBD1. The CDR3 has 14 amino acids. Germline V gene data show CDR1 as SGHTA and CDR2 as FQGNSA. Trimming cost V 5 bases and J 4 bases; bases outside gene matches: 8. CDR3 nucleotide sequence: TGTGCCAGCAGCAGACGGGACAGCGTTTACGAGCAGTACTTC. Its protein product is CASSRRDSVYEQYF.

The genes are TRBV11-2 and TRBJ2-1; 13 bases match TRBD2. V lost 3 bases to trimming and J lost 3 bases; unmatched junction nucleotides: 5. This CDR3 spans 17 amino acids. The germline CDR1 and CDR2 sequences are SGHAT and FQNNGV. DNA of the CDR3: TGTGCCAGCAGCTTCACTAGCGGGGGGGCGGTCTACAATGAGCAGTTCTTC. Amino acid sequence: CASSFTSGGAVYNEQFF.

The chain's CDR3 is CASTPQGSYQPQHF. The CDR3 nucleotides read TGTGCCAGTACCCCACAGGGTTCTTATCAGCCCCAGCATTTT. This sequence joins TRBV19 and TRBJ1-5; maybe TRBD1 (6 bases). This CDR3 is built from 14 residues. The germline CDR1 and CDR2 sequences are LNHDA and SQIVND (reference sequence). V lost 7 bases to trimming and J lost 5 bases, with 15 bases between them.

A single count supports this clone. The V gene is TRBV11-2, the J gene TRBJ1-3; TRBD1 matches at 7 bases. Germline CDR1 SGHAT, CDR2 FQNNGV. V lost 5 bases and J lost 3; bases outside the gene matches: 4. This CDR3 has 14 residues. The CDR3 DNA sequence: TGTGCCAGCAGCCGACAGGGCGATGGAAACACCATATATTTT. It encodes CASSRQGDGNTIYF.